Listed below are T cell receptor beta chains from one sample, sequenced in a study of blood T cell repertoires in COVID-19. The repertoire was sequenced with immunoSEQ multiplex PCR; TCRdb's copy has only in-frame clones and lacks some. The data contain roughly 160,000 clones, approximately 80% of them singletons. Sample: PBMCs or T cells enriched from blood (not recorded which). The source of these receptors is a woman aged 60 to 75 who had recovered from COVID-19. CDR3s include the opening cysteine and the closing phenylalanine or tryptophan. A D gene is named only where the DNA matches it firmly. Size is stated for part of the rows, as once, few or many counts, or as a class when the clone is expanded.

TRBV19	-	-	TRBJ2-7	TGTGCCAGTAGCCCCTTTGCACAGGACCCCCTCCAGCAGTACTTC	CASSPFAQDPLQQYF
TRBV3-1/TRBV3-2	-	-	TRBJ1-1	TGTGCCAGCAGCCCGCGATTGAACACTGAAGCTTTCTTT	CASSPRLNTEAFF
TRBV10-1	once	TRBD1	TRBJ2-3	TGCGCCAGCAGTGAGAAGTTTACCCCGGGACAGGGGATAACAGATACGCAGTATTTT	CASSEKFTPGQGITDTQYF
TRBV6-5	-	TRBD1	TRBJ1-2	TGTGCCAGCAGAGGGACAGGGGGCGGTGGCTACACCTTC	CASRGTGGGGYTF
TRBV28	-	-	TRBJ2-1	TGTGCCAGCAGCCGCACGGGACTTCGGAGCTCCTACAATGAGCAGTTCTTC	CASSRTGLRSSYNEQFF
TRBV27	-	TRBD1	TRBJ2-7	TGTGCCAGCAGTCCTTGGACAGGGCTTGAGGGTGAGCAGTACTTC	CASSPWTGLEGEQYF
TRBV19	-	-	TRBJ1-2	TGTGCCAGTCAACCCGTAGCTGGGGGCTACACCTTC	CASQPVAGGYTF
TRBV28	few	-	TRBJ1-5	TGTGCCAGCAGCCGGACATCTCCCCAGCATTTT	CASSRTSPQHF
TRBV5-4	few	TRBD1	TRBJ2-1	TGTGCCAGCAGCTTTCAGGGGGCTGGGTACAATGAGCAGTTCTTC	CASSFQGAGYNEQFF
TRBV29-1	-	-	TRBJ2-7	TGCAGCGTTGACGTCCAGGGATTGGGCTCCTACGAGCAGTACTTC	CSVDVQGLGSYEQYF
TRBV4-1	-	-	TRBJ1-5	TGCGCCAGCAGCCAAGCCGGTAGCAATCAGCCCCAGCATTTT	CASSQAGSNQPQHF
TRBV19	-	TRBD2	TRBJ2-5	TGTGCCAGTAGCATCCGCGGGGGAATCGGGGCCCAGTACTTC	CASSIRGGIGAQYF
TRBV30	-	TRBD1	TRBJ2-5	TGTGCCTGGAGTCCCCTCCGGACAGGGCAAGAGACCCAGTACTTC	CAWSPLRTGQETQYF
TRBV6-2/TRBV6-3	-	TRBD2	TRBJ2-7	TGTGCCAGCAGTCTCTCACTAGCGGGAGTTCACGAGCAGTACTTC	CASSLSLAGVHEQYF
TRBV27	-	TRBD1	TRBJ1-2	TGTGCCAGCAGTTTCCAGGGGGCGAGAGGCTACACCTTC	CASSFQGARGYTF
TRBV28	-	-	TRBJ1-1	TGTGCCAGCAGTGGGGAGGGGAATCCGAGCTTT	CASSGEGNPSF
TRBV18	-	TRBD1	TRBJ1-2	TGTGCCAGCTCTGAATCCAGGGGGGATGGCTACACCTTC	CASSESRGDGYTF
TRBV7-2	-	-	TRBJ2-2	TGTGCCAGCAGCCCCGCCGGGGGGCTGAACACCGGGGAGCTGTTTTTT	CASSPAGGLNTGELFF
TRBV27	-	-	TRBJ2-7	TGTGCCAGCAAGCTGGGCGTTACCTCCTACGAGCAGTACTTC	CASKLGVTSYEQYF
TRBV12-3/TRBV12-4	-	-	TRBJ2-1	TGTGCCAGCAGTTTACTAGGTAATGAGCAGTTCTTC	CASSLLGNEQFF
TRBV5-1	-	-	TRBJ1-4	TGCGCCAGCAGCTTTCAGGGATATACTGAAAAACTGTTTTTT	CASSFQGYTEKLFF
TRBV5-1	-	-	TRBJ1-1	TGCGCCAGCAGGACGGGGGGAACTGAAGCTTTCTTT	CASRTGGTEAFF
TRBV18	-	TRBD2	TRBJ2-3	TGTGCCAGCTCCCCATCACAAGGCGGGAGGGGCACAGATACGCAGTATTTT	CASSPSQGGRGTDTQYF
TRBV18	-	TRBD1	TRBJ2-2	TGTGCCAGCTCACGACGACAGGGGATGACCGGGGAGCTGTTTTTT	CASSRRQGMTGELFF
TRBV4-1	-	-	TRBJ1-2	TGCGCCAGCAGCCAAGCACCGGGGGGGTACTATGGCTACACCTTC	CASSQAPGGYYGYTF
TRBV15	-	-	TRBJ1-5	TGTGCCACCAGCAGAGACCCGAATCGGGAGCAGCCCCAGCATTTT	CATSRDPNREQPQHF
TRBV18	-	-	TRBJ1-4	TGTGCCAGCTCACCGATGGACAGAACTACTAATGAAAAACTGTTTTTT	CASSPMDRTTNEKLFF
TRBV27	-	TRBD1	TRBJ1-1	TGTGCCAGCAGAGAGTCAGGGGGGAGTGGCACTGAAGCTTTCTTT	CASRESGGSGTEAFF
TRBV4-1	-	-	TRBJ1-1	TGCGCCAGCAGCCAAGATCTCCGGGGAATCACTGAAGCTTTCTTT	CASSQDLRGITEAFF
TRBV5-1	once	TRBD2	TRBJ2-3	TGCGCCAGCAGCTTATCGACTAGCGGGCGGGCAGATACGCAGTATTTT	CASSLSTSGRADTQYF
TRBV5-4	-	TRBD1	TRBJ2-2	TGTGCCAGCAGCTCATCAGCCGGGACAGGGTATAACACCGGGGAGCTGTTTTTT	CASSSSAGTGYNTGELFF
TRBV29-1	-	-	TRBJ2-5	TGCAGCGTTGAAGATCTTAATGGGCTTCAAGAGACCCAGTACTTC	CSVEDLNGLQETQYF
TRBV19	-	TRBD2	TRBJ2-2	TGTGCCAGTAGTAACAGAGGGACTACCTACACCGGGGAGCTGTTTTTT	CASSNRGTTYTGELFF
TRBV7-2	-	-	TRBJ2-5	TGTGCCAGCAGCCGTAATAGGGGGGAGACCCAGTACTTC	CASSRNRGETQYF
TRBV4-1	few	-	TRBJ2-7	TGCGCCAGCAGCCAAGACAGGAATCGCGAGCAGTACTTC	CASSQDRNREQYF
TRBV18	-	-	TRBJ1-5	TGTGCCAGTCACGGGATTCGCAATCAGCCCCAGCATTTT	CASHGIRNQPQHF
TRBV10-1	-	TRBD2	TRBJ2-5	TGCGCCAGCAGTGATTCGGCGGGGGGGAAAGAGACCCAGTACTTC	CASSDSAGGKETQYF
TRBV7-9	once	TRBD1	TRBJ2-5	TGTGCCAGCAGCCCCGGGACAGGGGGAGCGGAGACCCAGTACTTC	CASSPGTGGAETQYF